A selection of T cell receptor beta chains follows, all from one sample in a study of cytomegalovirus exposure and HLA in healthy donors. Method: immunoSEQ multiplex PCR; TCRdb's copy keeps in-frame clones and lacks some. The sample consists of just over 20,000 clones, roughly 97% of them appearing once. Sequenced sample: PBMCs. The origin of the receptors is a man aged 30 to 39 in good health and CMV-seropositive. The CDR3 runs from the conserved cysteine through the conserved F or W. Each record gives: CDR3 DNA, CDR3 protein, clone size, J gene, V gene, D gene. D genes are given only for firm matches. For some rows the clone size is stated as once, few or many, or as a class when expanded; others skip it.

TGCGCCAGCAGCTCGGACAGGGCCCAAGAGACCCAGTACTTC,CASSSDRAQETQYF,once,TRBJ2-5,TRBV5-1,TRBD1
TGTGCCAGCAGTCCAGGGGCCTCGGGGGAGCAGTACTTC,CASSPGASGEQYF,.,TRBJ2-7,TRBV7-9,.
TGTGCCAGCAGCTTAGTAGTCCGAGATCAGCCCCAGCATTTT,CASSLVVRDQPQHF,.,TRBJ1-5,TRBV7-2,.
TGTGCCAGCAGCTTTTCAGGCAGGCTGAACACTGAAGCTTTCTTT,CASSFSGRLNTEAFF,.,TRBJ1-1,TRBV11-2,.
TGTGCCAGCGGAGCGACAGGGTGGGTAGACGAGCAGTACTTC,CASGATGWVDEQYF,.,TRBJ2-7,TRBV27,TRBD1
TGTGCCAGCAGTCGGGGGGGTCAGGGCACCGGGGAGCTGTTTTTT,CASSRGGQGTGELFF,.,TRBJ2-2,TRBV28,TRBD2
TGTGCCAGCAGTCGACAGGGGGGCACAGATACGCAGTATTTT,CASSRQGGTDTQYF,.,TRBJ2-3,TRBV27,TRBD1
TGTGCCAGCACTGCGCAGGGGCAGGGACAGAGCAGACGGTACTTC,CASTAQGQGQSRRYF,.,TRBJ2-7,TRBV27,TRBD1
TGTGCCAGCAGTTTTAGGAGGGCCACGATCGATGAGCAGTTCTTC,CASSFRRATIDEQFF,.,TRBJ2-1,TRBV6-5,.
TGTGCCAGCAGTCCTATCTTTGTGAGCGGGAGGCCCTACGAGCAGTACTTC,CASSPIFVSGRPYEQYF,.,TRBJ2-7,TRBV27,TRBD2
TGTGCCAGCAGCCAGACAGGTGCAATTAATGAAAAACTGTTTTTT,CASSQTGAINEKLFF,.,TRBJ1-4,TRBV2,.
TGTGCCAGCAGCTTAGCAGGGAGCTCCTACAATGAGCAGTTCTTC,CASSLAGSSYNEQFF,.,TRBJ2-1,TRBV7-2,.
TGTGCCAGCAGCCGACTAGCGGGAGGGAGCGAGCAGTACTTC,CASSRLAGGSEQYF,.,TRBJ2-7,TRBV7-3,TRBD2
TGTGCCAGCAGTCCCTTGACTAGCTCAGTTGGGAATGAGCAGTTCTTC,CASSPLTSSVGNEQFF,.,TRBJ2-1,TRBV2,TRBD2
TGTGCCAGCTCATGGGACGACAGGACTAACTATGGCTACACCTTC,CASSWDDRTNYGYTF,.,TRBJ1-2,TRBV18,.
TGTGCCAGCAGTTCCGGACTCGTGGGATTTTACAATGAGCAGTTCTTC,CASSSGLVGFYNEQFF,.,TRBJ2-1,TRBV6-6,.
TGTGCCTGGAGTGTATCCCGCAGGACAGGCGAGCAGTACTTC,CAWSVSRRTGEQYF,.,TRBJ2-7,TRBV30,TRBD1
TGTGCCAGCAGCTTAACAGGGGGAGGGACCGGGGAGCTGTTTTTT,CASSLTGGGTGELFF,.,TRBJ2-2,TRBV7-3,.
TGCAGCGTTGAGGTTGGGCTAGCGGGAGGGAGCGAGCAGTACTTC,CSVEVGLAGGSEQYF,once,TRBJ2-7,TRBV29-1,TRBD2
TGTGCCAGCAGCTCAAGACAGGCATCGAACTATGGCTACACCTTC,CASSSRQASNYGYTF,once,TRBJ1-2,TRBV5-4,.
TGTGCCAGCAGGCGCCTAGACCTGAGCTCTGGAAACACCATATATTTT,CASRRLDLSSGNTIYF,.,TRBJ1-3,TRBV28,.
TGCGCCAGCAGCCAAGCAAGGGCAGGGGGCTACGAGCAGTACTTC,CASSQARAGGYEQYF,once,TRBJ2-7,TRBV4-3,TRBD1
TGTGCCAGCACCTTCAGGGTTGACGGCTACACCTTC,CASTFRVDGYTF,.,TRBJ1-2,TRBV6-6,.
TGCGCCAGCAGCTCTCCTAGCGGGGGGAACACCGGGGAGCTGTTTTTT,CASSSPSGGNTGELFF,.,TRBJ2-2,TRBV5-1,TRBD2
TGTGCCAGCAGCCACGGGACTCCCGTCTTCGAGCAGTACTTC,CASSHGTPVFEQYF,.,TRBJ2-7,TRBV11-3,.
TGTGCCAGCAGCTTAGGGGAGGGGATCTACACTGAAGCTTTCTTT,CASSLGEGIYTEAFF,.,TRBJ1-1,TRBV7-9,.
TGCGCCAGCAGCTTGGCAGCGGGAGGGGGCAATGAGCAGTTCTTC,CASSLAAGGGNEQFF,.,TRBJ2-1,TRBV5-1,TRBD2
TGTGCCAGCAGTCCGTCCGGCCGAGGGGGATACAACTCCTACGAGCAGTACTTC,CASSPSGRGGYNSYEQYF,.,TRBJ2-7,TRBV27,.
TGCGCCAGCAGCCAAGATGACGGGAGGGCCTTGGGGTACGAGCAGTACTTC,CASSQDDGRALGYEQYF,.,TRBJ2-7,TRBV4-1,TRBD2
TGCGCCAGCAGTGAGTCCGGTCCCGCCGGGGAGCTGTTTTTT,CASSESGPAGELFF,once,TRBJ2-2,TRBV10-1,.
TGCGCCAGCAGCCAACCAGCCGGGGAGCAGTACTTC,CASSQPAGEQYF,.,TRBJ2-7,TRBV4-1,.
TGTGCCAGCAGTTACTCTACCGGGACAGCTAACACTGAAGCTTTCTTT,CASSYSTGTANTEAFF,.,TRBJ1-1,TRBV6-5,TRBD1
TGTGCCAGCAGTTTTCCCCTAGCTGGACCCTACAATGAGCAGTTCTTC,CASSFPLAGPYNEQFF,once,TRBJ2-1,TRBV28,.
TGTGCCAGCAGCTTACCGGGACAGGGAGCAACTAATGAAAAACTGTTTTTT,CASSLPGQGATNEKLFF,.,TRBJ1-4,TRBV5-4,TRBD1
TGTGCCAGCAGCGAGGGGGGCACAGATACGCAGTATTTT,CASSEGGTDTQYF,.,TRBJ2-3,TRBV9,.
TGTGCCAGCAGCCCTACTTCGGGTCTAACTGACACTGAAGCTTTCTTT,CASSPTSGLTDTEAFF,few,TRBJ1-1,TRBV9,.
TGTGCCAGCAGCCACAAAAGGGGCGACAGGGGGCTATACGAGCAGTACTTC,CASSHKRGDRGLYEQYF,once,TRBJ2-7,TRBV21-1,.
TGCGCCAGCAGCCGAGACGAGGGGACAGGGGACCAGCCCCAGCATTTT,CASSRDEGTGDQPQHF,.,TRBJ1-5,TRBV4-1,TRBD1
TGCGCCAGCCACCCCCCAGCGGACGTCTCCTACGAGCAGTACTTC,CASHPPADVSYEQYF,.,TRBJ2-7,TRBV4-3,.
TGCGCCAGCAGCTTGGGACTAGCGGGGGGGACCTACGAGCAGTACTTC,CASSLGLAGGTYEQYF,once,TRBJ2-7,TRBV5-1,TRBD2
TGTGCCAGTGGGACTTACCAATCCTACGAGCAGTACTTC,CASGTYQSYEQYF,once,TRBJ2-7,TRBV11-2,.